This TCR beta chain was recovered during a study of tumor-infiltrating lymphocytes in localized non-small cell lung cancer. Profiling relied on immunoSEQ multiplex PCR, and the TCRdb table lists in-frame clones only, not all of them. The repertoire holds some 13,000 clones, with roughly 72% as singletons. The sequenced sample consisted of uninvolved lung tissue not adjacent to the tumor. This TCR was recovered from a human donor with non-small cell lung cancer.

The DNA of the CDR3 is TGTGCCAGCAGTTTAAATGATTTGGTTAGGGGTGGCTACACCTTC. The encoded protein is CASSLNDLVRGGYTF. V usage is TRBV28 and J usage is TRBJ1-2; a weak D match, TRBD1 (5 bases). V lost 2 bases, J lost 7 bases, and 17 bases lay in between. The germline CDR1 and CDR2 sequences are MDHEN and SYDVKM. CDR3 size: 15 residues.